The clone carrying this T cell receptor (beta chain) was observed a handful of times. Its antigen is currently unknown. This record comes from a study of naive and memory T cell subsets. General study findings and limits: In CD4 and CD8 cells, diversity dropped from naive through EMRA.

From the second PCR step, alpha and beta chains were amplified apart. The beta constant-region primer was an equimolar mix of two oligonucleotides covering TRBC1 and TRBC2. Four rounds of PCR amplified the ligated cDNA using nested alpha and beta constant-region primers plus SP2. One entry per CDR3 protein results from TCRdb running MiXCR on the UMI-ligation and nested PCR reads. In the table there are over 100,000 distinct CDR3 sequences, 35% to 40% of which are singletons. The source is a human donor in good health. Sequences were obtained from central memory CD4+ T cells from blood.

The CDR3 DNA follows: TGTGCCAGCAGTTACTCAGGGGGGGGCCGCTCTGGAAACACCATATATTTT. Its protein product is CASSYSGGGRSGNTIYF. V and J are TRBV6-5 and TRBJ1-3, with D perhaps matching TRBD1 (6 bases). V gave up 0 bases and J gave up 0 bases, with 12 bases separating them. The CDR3 is 17 amino acids. Germline-derived CDR1 and CDR2 are MNHEY and SVGAGI.